This TCR beta chain was profiled in a study of T cell responses to AZD1222 COVID-19 vaccine. V gave up 3 bases and J gave up 6 bases; unmatched junction bases: 4. The CDR3 loop spans 15 amino acids. Germline assignment: CDR1 SGHKS and CDR2 YYEKEE (reference sequence). Profiled with immunoSEQ multiplex PCR; TCRdb holds only in-frame clones, not every one. The table has about 120,000 clones, around 89% seen once. This TCR came from an adult in good health. The chain joins TRBV5-5 to TRBJ1-6, with 9 bases aligning to TRBD1. The material was peripheral blood, obtained on day 0 of AZD1222 vaccination. The CDR3 coding sequence is TGTGCCAGCAGCTCCCGGACAGGGGCTAATTCACCCCTCCACTTT. It yields the protein CASSSRTGANSPLHF.